Listed below are T cell receptor beta chains from one sample, sequenced in a study of blood T cell repertoires in COVID-19. The repertoire was sequenced with immunoSEQ multiplex PCR; TCRdb's copy has only in-frame clones and lacks some. The sample has approximately 15,000 clones, 89% seen once. The specimen sequenced was peripheral blood. The source of these receptors is a human donor in a cohort sampled during active COVID-19. The CDR3 runs from the conserved cysteine through the conserved F or W. A D gene is named only where the DNA matches it firmly. Expanded clones get a size class; other rows say once, few or many, or leave the size out.

j_call: TRBJ1-5
d_call: NA
cdr3_length: 12
v_call: TRBV10-2
clone_size: NA
cdr3_aa: CASSELAQPQHF
cdr3_nt: TGCGCCAGCAGTGAGTTAGCTCAGCCCCAGCATTTT

j_call: TRBJ2-4
d_call: NA
cdr3_length: 15
v_call: TRBV5-6
clone_size: NA
cdr3_aa: CASSLGREFKNIQYF
cdr3_nt: TGTGCCAGCAGCCTTGGGAGAGAATTCAAAAACATTCAGTACTTC

j_call: TRBJ1-1
d_call: NA
cdr3_length: 15
v_call: TRBV6-5
clone_size: NA
cdr3_aa: CASSYADGARTEAFF
cdr3_nt: TGTGCCAGCAGTTACGCAGATGGGGCGCGCACTGAAGCTTTCTTT

j_call: TRBJ1-4
d_call: TRBD1
cdr3_length: 16
v_call: TRBV4-1
clone_size: NA
cdr3_aa: CASSHPTGTGAEKLFF
cdr3_nt: TGCGCCAGCAGTCACCCGACCGGGACAGGGGCCGAAAAACTGTTTTTT

j_call: TRBJ2-2
d_call: NA
cdr3_length: 16
v_call: TRBV6-5
clone_size: NA
cdr3_aa: CASSYWAGSSSGELFF
cdr3_nt: TGTGCCAGCAGTTACTGGGCGGGGTCGTCGTCCGGGGAGCTGTTTTTT

j_call: TRBJ2-3
d_call: NA
cdr3_length: 15
v_call: TRBV7-2
clone_size: once
cdr3_aa: CASSLASGVTDTQYF
cdr3_nt: TGTGCCAGCAGCTTAGCGTCGGGGGTCACAGATACGCAGTATTTT

j_call: TRBJ1-1
d_call: TRBD1
cdr3_length: 14
v_call: TRBV25-1
clone_size: NA
cdr3_aa: CASSLTGEGSGAFF
cdr3_nt: TGTGCCAGCAGCCTGACAGGGGAGGGTTCTGGAGCTTTCTTT

j_call: TRBJ1-1
d_call: NA
cdr3_length: 14
v_call: TRBV18
clone_size: NA
cdr3_aa: CASSPREGNTEAFF
cdr3_nt: TGTGCCAGCTCACCCCGCGAGGGGAACACTGAAGCTTTCTTT

j_call: TRBJ2-7
d_call: NA
cdr3_length: 11
v_call: TRBV12-5
clone_size: NA
cdr3_aa: CASGGGYEQYF
cdr3_nt: TGTGCTAGTGGGGGAGGCTACGAGCAGTACTTC

j_call: TRBJ1-2
d_call: NA
cdr3_length: 10
v_call: TRBV20-1
clone_size: NA
cdr3_aa: CSAGDYGYTF
cdr3_nt: TGCAGTGCAGGAGACTATGGCTACACCTTC

j_call: TRBJ1-1
d_call: TRBD1
cdr3_length: 14
v_call: TRBV5-4
clone_size: NA
cdr3_aa: CASSGDRGVTEAFF
cdr3_nt: TGTGCCAGCAGCGGGGACAGGGGAGTCACTGAAGCTTTCTTT

j_call: TRBJ2-2
d_call: TRBD2
cdr3_length: 15
v_call: TRBV5-4
clone_size: NA
cdr3_aa: CASSLSGGRAGELFF
cdr3_nt: TGTGCCAGCAGCCTTAGCGGGGGGAGGGCCGGGGAGCTGTTTTTT

j_call: TRBJ2-4
d_call: NA
cdr3_length: 16
v_call: TRBV11-2
clone_size: NA
cdr3_aa: CASSGRGLLAKNIQYF
cdr3_nt: TGTGCCAGCAGCGGTCGGGGATTACTAGCCAAAAACATTCAGTACTTC

j_call: TRBJ1-2
d_call: NA
cdr3_length: 11
v_call: TRBV19
clone_size: few
cdr3_aa: CASRGGNGYTF
cdr3_nt: TGTGCCAGTAGGGGGGGTAACGGCTACACCTTC

j_call: TRBJ2-7
d_call: NA
cdr3_length: 13
v_call: TRBV29-1
clone_size: NA
cdr3_aa: CSVLRQAPYEQYF
cdr3_nt: TGCAGCGTCCTGAGACAGGCCCCTTACGAGCAGTACTTC

j_call: TRBJ2-7
d_call: TRBD1
cdr3_length: 14
v_call: TRBV27
clone_size: NA
cdr3_aa: CASSWDRIKGEQYF
cdr3_nt: TGTGCCAGCAGTTGGGACAGGATTAAGGGGGAGCAGTACTTC

j_call: TRBJ2-3
d_call: NA
cdr3_length: 13
v_call: TRBV12-3/TRBV12-4
clone_size: NA
cdr3_aa: CASSFFLTDTQYF
cdr3_nt: TGTGCCAGCAGTTTTTTTCTGACAGATACGCAGTATTTT

j_call: TRBJ1-5
d_call: NA
cdr3_length: 14
v_call: TRBV6-6
clone_size: few
cdr3_aa: CASIGGLGNQPQHF
cdr3_nt: TGTGCCAGCATAGGCGGGCTGGGCAATCAGCCCCAGCATTTT

j_call: TRBJ2-7
d_call: TRBD2
cdr3_length: 16
v_call: TRBV5-4
clone_size: NA
cdr3_aa: CASTVLPTGGRREQYF
cdr3_nt: TGTGCCAGCACTGTGCTCCCGACGGGGGGGCGGCGGGAGCAGTACTTC

j_call: TRBJ1-5
d_call: NA
cdr3_length: 14
v_call: TRBV2
clone_size: NA
cdr3_aa: CASSEDRGNQPQHF
cdr3_nt: TGTGCCAGCAGTGAGGACAGAGGCAATCAGCCCCAGCATTTT

j_call: TRBJ1-1
d_call: NA
cdr3_length: 12
v_call: TRBV3-1/TRBV3-2
clone_size: NA
cdr3_aa: CASSQDSGKAFF
cdr3_nt: TGTGCCAGCAGCCAAGACTCGGGTAAAGCTTTCTTT

j_call: TRBJ1-6
d_call: NA
cdr3_length: 15
v_call: TRBV9
clone_size: NA
cdr3_aa: CASSVDRDLLSPLHF
cdr3_nt: TGTGCCAGCAGCGTAGACAGGGATCTTCTTTCACCCCTCCACTTT

j_call: TRBJ1-5
d_call: NA
cdr3_length: 13
v_call: TRBV27
clone_size: NA
cdr3_aa: CASRPDRNQPQHF
cdr3_nt: TGTGCCAGCAGGCCGGACAGAAATCAGCCCCAGCATTTT

j_call: TRBJ1-1
d_call: TRBD1
cdr3_length: 15
v_call: TRBV7-2
clone_size: NA
cdr3_aa: CASSLVTGSNTEAFF
cdr3_nt: TGTGCCAGCAGCTTAGTGACAGGGTCGAACACTGAAGCTTTCTTT

j_call: TRBJ1-1
d_call: TRBD1
cdr3_length: 16
v_call: TRBV7-2
clone_size: once
cdr3_aa: CASSPDGQAVNTEAFF
cdr3_nt: TGTGCCAGCAGCCCCGATGGACAGGCGGTTAACACTGAAGCTTTCTTT

j_call: TRBJ1-4
d_call: NA
cdr3_length: 18
v_call: TRBV19
clone_size: NA
cdr3_aa: CASSIPPHRGRTNEKLFF
cdr3_nt: TGTGCCAGTAGTATACCCCCACATAGAGGAAGGACTAATGAAAAACTGTTTTTT